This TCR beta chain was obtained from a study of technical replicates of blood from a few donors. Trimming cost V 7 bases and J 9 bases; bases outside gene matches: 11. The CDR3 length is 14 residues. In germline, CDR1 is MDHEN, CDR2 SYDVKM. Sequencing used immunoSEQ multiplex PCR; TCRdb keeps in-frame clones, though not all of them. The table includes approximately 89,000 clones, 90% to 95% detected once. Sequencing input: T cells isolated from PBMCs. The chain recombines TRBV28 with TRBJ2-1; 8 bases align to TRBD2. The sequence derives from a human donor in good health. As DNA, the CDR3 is TGTGCCAGCACCCCACCGGGACTAGTTTTTGAGCAGTTCTTC. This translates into CASTPPGLVFEQFF.